This TCR beta chain was retrieved from a study of blood T cell repertoires in COVID-19. For the study at large: The analysed material was cDNA or gDNA that came from T cells, B-cell-depleted T cells, or PBMCs.

The CDR3 consists of 13 residues. Germline CDR1 is MDHEN and CDR2 is SYDVKM. V lost 6 bases and J 15 bases, leaving 21 bases between the germline ends. The age range of participants was roughly 18 to 90 years, with residence in about 25 US areas. Participants' reported clinical history set cohort assignment. In the source study's methods: By means of reference gene primer amplification, nucleated cell counts were estimated. Measured with immunoSEQ multiplex PCR; TCRdb has only the in-frame clones, and not every one. Clone size and the V and J calls come from that table; the DNA yielded D and trimming. Of about 200,000 clones in the sample, roughly 85% were seen once.

This sequence joins TRBV28 and TRBJ2-4, with a tentative D call TRBD1 (6 bases). The clonotype comes from a man aged 40-50 years who had recovered from COVID-19. The material sequenced was PBMCs or T cells enriched from blood (not recorded which). The CDR3 bases are TGTGCCAGCAGCACGCCTCAAGGGGGTTTCTTGTACTTC. Its translation: CASSTPQGGFLYF.